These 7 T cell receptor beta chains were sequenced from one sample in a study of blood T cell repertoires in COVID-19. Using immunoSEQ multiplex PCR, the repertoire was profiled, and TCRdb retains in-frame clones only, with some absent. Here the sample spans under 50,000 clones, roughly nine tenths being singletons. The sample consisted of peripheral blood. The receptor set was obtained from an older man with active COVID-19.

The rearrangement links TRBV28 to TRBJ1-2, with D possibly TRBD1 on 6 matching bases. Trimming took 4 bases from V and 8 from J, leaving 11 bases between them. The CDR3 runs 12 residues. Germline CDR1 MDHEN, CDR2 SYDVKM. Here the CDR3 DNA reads TGTGCCAGCAGTTCCCGACAGGAGGGCTACACCTTC. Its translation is CASSSRQEGYTF.

CDR3 sequence (DNA): TGTGCCAGCAGTGAATTGGGGACATTGTCCTACGAGCAGTACTTC. Translated: CASSELGTLSYEQYF. This sequence joins TRBV2 and TRBJ2-7; a possible D gene is TRBD1 (6 bases). The CDR3 consists of 15 residues. Per the germline V gene, CDR1 is SNHLY and CDR2 is FYNNEI. V was clipped by 2 bases and J by 1 base, with 12 bases between them.

CDR3 in amino acids: CATSRTNGQGPTETQYF. The CDR3 DNA reads TGTGCCACCAGCAGAACAAACGGACAGGGGCCGACAGAGACCCAGTACTTC. V usage is TRBV15 and J usage is TRBJ2-5, with 9 positions matching TRBD1. Per the germline V gene, CDR1 is LNHNV and CDR2 is YYDKDF (reference sequence). V lost 2 bases to trimming and J lost 4 bases; unmatched junction nucleotides: 11. The CDR3 contains 17 residues. The full variable domain, with the rest looked up from reference TRBV15 and TRBJ2-5, is DAMVIQNPRYQVTQFGKPVTLSCSQTLNHNVMYWYQQKSSQAPKLLFHYYDKDFNNEADTPDNFQSRRPNTSFCFLDIRSPGLGDTAMYLCATSRTNGQGPTETQYFGPGTRLLVL.

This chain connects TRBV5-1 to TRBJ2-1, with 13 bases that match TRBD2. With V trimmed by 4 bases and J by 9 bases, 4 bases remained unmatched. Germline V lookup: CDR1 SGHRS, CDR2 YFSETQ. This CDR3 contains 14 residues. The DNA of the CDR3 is TGCGCCAGCAGCAGACTAGCGGGAGGTAGTGAGCAGTTCTTC. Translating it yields CASSRLAGGSEQFF.

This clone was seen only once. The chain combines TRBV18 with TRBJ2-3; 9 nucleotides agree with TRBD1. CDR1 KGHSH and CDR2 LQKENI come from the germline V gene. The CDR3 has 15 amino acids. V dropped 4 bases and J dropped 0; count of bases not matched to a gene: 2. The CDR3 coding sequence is TGTGCCAGCTCACACGGACAGGGGAGCACAGATACGCAGTATTTT. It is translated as CASSHGQGSTDTQYF.

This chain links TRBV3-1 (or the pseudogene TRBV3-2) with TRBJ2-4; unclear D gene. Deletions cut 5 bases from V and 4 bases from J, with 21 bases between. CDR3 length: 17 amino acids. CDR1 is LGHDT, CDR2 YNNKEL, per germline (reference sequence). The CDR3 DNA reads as TGTGCCAGCAGCGTGCGCGCTCCCTTGCAAAGAAAAAACATTCAGTACTTC. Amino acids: CASSVRAPLQRKNIQYF.

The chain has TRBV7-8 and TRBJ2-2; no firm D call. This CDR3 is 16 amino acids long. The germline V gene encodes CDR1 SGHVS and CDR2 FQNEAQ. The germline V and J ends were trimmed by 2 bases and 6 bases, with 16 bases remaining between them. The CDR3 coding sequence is TGTGCCAGCAGCTTATCCGGGTCTGGAGTTCCCGGGGAGCTGTTTTTT. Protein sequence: CASSLSGSGVPGELFF. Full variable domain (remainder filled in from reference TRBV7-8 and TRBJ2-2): GAGVSQSPRYKVAKRGQDVALRCDPISGHVSLFWYQQALGQGPEFLTYFQNEAQLDKSGLPSDRFFAERPEGSVSTLKIQRTQQEDSAVYLCASSLSGSGVPGELFFGEGSRLTVL.